This T cell receptor beta chain appears in the sequencing data of a study of blood T cell repertoires in COVID-19. Across the study: The United States, Italy and Spain were the sources of the acute and convalescent COVID-19 samples. PBMCs, B-cell-depleted T cells, or T cells were the source of the cDNA or gDNA that made up the material.

Germline-derived CDR1 and CDR2 are LGHNA and YSLEER. Trimming shortened V by 2 bases and J by 5 bases, and 10 bases separated the two germline ends. This CDR3 has 14 amino acids. TCRdb keeps only in-frame clones here, not all; method: immunoSEQ multiplex PCR. The data contain about 190,000 clones, around 91% of them singletons. This TCR came from a middle-aged man with acute or convalescent COVID-19. Sequencing was carried out using peripheral blood. This chain uses TRBV4-3 with TRBJ1-3, with a weak D call TRBD1 (6 bases). The CDR3 DNA follows: TGCGCCAGCAGCCAAACAACAGGGAGAAACACCATATATTTT. Its translation is CASSQTTGRNTIYF.